A selection of T cell receptor beta chains follows, all from one sample in a study of immune evolution from preneoplasia to lung adenocarcinoma. Libraries were prepared by immunoSEQ multiplex PCR; TCRdb keeps only in-frame clonotypes and omits some of them. The profile shows 6,500 to 9,500 clones, under 85% of them singletons. The sample was FFPE minimally invasive lung adenocarcinoma tissue. The receptors were gathered from a person of 80 years or more with lung adenocarcinoma. Each CDR3 is given with its conserved first and last residue. D genes are given only for firm matches. For some rows the clone size is stated as once, few or many, or as a class when expanded; others skip it.

>.|TRBJ2-7|TRBV19|.
TGTGCCAGTAGTATAGGAGCAGGAAAATCCTACGAGCAGTACTTC
CASSIGAGKSYEQYF
>.|TRBJ2-2|TRBV10-2|.
TGCGCCAGCAGCCCTCGACAGGAGACGAACACCGGGGAGCTGTTTTTT
CASSPRQETNTGELFF
>.|TRBJ2-7|TRBV15|TRBD2
TGTGCCACCAGCGTCAGACTAGCGGATTCCTACGAGCAGTACTTC
CATSVRLADSYEQYF
>.|TRBJ2-5|TRBV5-1|.
TGCGCCAGCAGCTTGGGGAAAACTTTTGGCGGGGAGACCCAGTACTTC
CASSLGKTFGGETQYF
>.|TRBJ2-2|TRBV4-3|.
TGCGCCAGCAGCCAAGTAGGAGGAACCGGGGAGCTGTTTTTT
CASSQVGGTGELFF
>once|TRBJ2-2|TRBV21-1|.
TGTGCCACCAACCTGGGGGCCGGGGAGCTGTTTTTT
CATNLGAGELFF
>.|TRBJ2-2|TRBV11-1|.
TGTGCCAGCAGCTATCAGGTTAAGAACACCGGGGAGCTGTTTTTT
CASSYQVKNTGELFF
>.|TRBJ2-1|TRBV11-2|TRBD2
TGTGCCAGCAGCTCAGCGGGACTCCCTTACAATGAGCAGTTCTTC
CASSSAGLPYNEQFF
>.|TRBJ1-6|TRBV30|.
TGTGCCTGGAGTGTAGGGGATTCCTCCTATAATTCACCCCTCCACTTT
CAWSVGDSSYNSPLHF
>.|TRBJ2-7|TRBV6-5|TRBD1
TGTGCCAGCAGTTACAGACAGGGGGTTTACGAGCAGTACTTC
CASSYRQGVYEQYF
>.|TRBJ2-7|TRBV7-2|.
TGTGCCAGCAGTTACTCCCCGCCGTACGAGCAGTACTTC
CASSYSPPYEQYF
>.|TRBJ2-5|TRBV27|.
TGTGGCCCAAAGGGGGAATCGGGGGGAGAGACCCAGTACTTC
CGPKGESGGETQYF
>.|TRBJ1-1|TRBV6-5|.
TGTGCCAGCGCTCCCTGGGCGGGAAAGAACACTGAAGCTTTCTTT
CASAPWAGKNTEAFF
>.|TRBJ2-5|TRBV7-3|.
TGTGCCAGCAGCTTCGGGGGTCAAAAAGAGACCCAGTACTTC
CASSFGGQKETQYF
>.|TRBJ2-3|TRBV5-1|TRBD2
TGCGCCAGCAGCTTCGGGGGGGGCCTTGATACGCAGTATTTT
CASSFGGGLDTQYF
>.|TRBJ1-2|TRBV19|TRBD1
TGTGCCAGCCGACAACAGGGGGACTATGGCTACACCTTC
CASRQQGDYGYTF
>.|TRBJ2-1|TRBV10-1|.
TGCGCCAGCAGTGGGACACCCGGGGACAATGAGCAGTTCTTC
CASSGTPGDNEQFF
>.|TRBJ2-7|TRBV11-2|.
TGTGCCAGCAGCTTAGCACAGGGAATGGCCGAGCAGTACTTC
CASSLAQGMAEQYF
>.|TRBJ2-1|TRBV11-1|TRBD2
TGTGCCAGCAGCCGAATCAAGCGGGAGTTCAATGAGCAGTTCTTC
CASSRIKREFNEQFF
>.|TRBJ2-7|TRBV20-1|.
TGCAGTGCTCAGCGGTTTTACGAGCAGTACTTC
CSAQRFYEQYF
>.|TRBJ2-7|TRBV7-2|TRBD2
TGTGCCAGCAGCTTAGAAAGGGCGCGGCTAGCGGAGAACTACGAGCAGTACTTC
CASSLERARLAENYEQYF
>.|TRBJ2-1|TRBV14|.
TGTGCCAGCAGCTACCGAAGGACCTACAATGAGCAGTTCTTC
CASSYRRTYNEQFF
>.|TRBJ1-6|TRBV30|.
TGTGCCTGGGGCGCAGAGGGCAATTCACCCCTCCACTTT
CAWGAEGNSPLHF
>.|TRBJ1-6|TRBV6-4|.
TGTGCCAGCAGTTTGACGGCGACCGATTCACCCCTCCACTTT
CASSLTATDSPLHF
>.|TRBJ2-1|TRBV5-1|TRBD2
TGCGCCAGCAGCTTGGCTGCGGGGGTCAATGAGCAGTTCTTC
CASSLAAGVNEQFF
>.|TRBJ2-2|TRBV4-1|.
TGCGCCAGCAGCCCTCGGGACGGCGGGTCCACCGGGGAGCTGTTTTTT
CASSPRDGGSTGELFF
>.|TRBJ2-7|TRBV18|TRBD1
TGTGCCAGCTCACCACCGCTGACAGGGGCGCCCTACGAGCAGTACTTC
CASSPPLTGAPYEQYF
>.|TRBJ2-7|TRBV4-1|.
TGCGCCAGCAGCCGAAACAGGGAGTCTACCTACGAGCAGTACTTC
CASSRNRESTYEQYF
>.|TRBJ2-1|TRBV7-2|TRBD2
TGTGCCAGCAGCCGGGGAGCGGGGTATTACAATGAGCAGTTCTTC
CASSRGAGYYNEQFF
>.|TRBJ2-1|TRBV27|.
TGTGCCAGCAGTTTCCGGACGGGTTATCTAAACAATGAGCAGTTCTTC
CASSFRTGYLNNEQFF
>few|TRBJ2-7|TRBV30|.
TGTGCCTGGAGTGTCGGAGGGGCGGGGAATTACGAGCAGTACTTC
CAWSVGGAGNYEQYF
>.|TRBJ1-2|TRBV7-2|.
TGTGCCAGCAGCTTAGAGGGGTACGGCTATGGCTACACCTTC
CASSLEGYGYGYTF
>once|TRBJ2-1|TRBV21-1|.
TGTGCCAGCAGCCAAAGCTTCAGGACAGGGGTGGGCAATGAGCAGTTCTTC
CASSQSFRTGVGNEQFF
>.|TRBJ1-2|TRBV7-2|TRBD1
TGTGCCAGCAGCTTAGTCGGGGGTCAGGGGGCTAGTGGCTACACCTTC
CASSLVGGQGASGYTF
>.|TRBJ2-5|TRBV7-2|.
TGTGCCAGCAGCTTCCAGTCTATGAGCGGGACCCAGTACTTC
CASSFQSMSGTQYF
>few|TRBJ2-6|TRBV6-1|.
TGTGCCAGCACGTTGGGAACCTCTGGGGCCAACGTCCTGACTTTC
CASTLGTSGANVLTF
>.|TRBJ2-7|TRBV10-3|.
TGTGCCGCCTCCAGAGCTGCGGGGGCCGAGCAGTACTTC
CAASRAAGAEQYF
>.|TRBJ2-2|TRBV4-1|.
TGCGCCAGCAGCCTCCTGATCCAGGGAGGGGGCACCGGGGAGCTGTTTTTT
CASSLLIQGGGTGELFF
>.|TRBJ1-6|TRBV28|.
TGTGCCAGCAGTCTCACAGGGTACTCACCCCTCCACTTT
CASSLTGYSPLHF
>few|TRBJ2-5|TRBV7-8|TRBD1
TGTGCCAGCAGCTTAACAGGGGGCCAAGAGACCCAGTACTTC
CASSLTGGQETQYF
>.|TRBJ2-3|TRBV4-3|.
TGCGCCAGCAGCCAGGCCACAGATACGCAGTATTTT
CASSQATDTQYF
>.|TRBJ2-3|TRBV5-1|TRBD2
TGCGCCAGCAGGCGAGGGGACAGGGCGGGACTAGCGGATATTGGTACGCAGTATTTT
CASRRGDRAGLADIGTQYF